Shown below are 25 T cell receptor beta chains from a single sample sequenced in a study of T cells in Graves' hyperthyroidism and ophthalmopathy. Template material for amplifying TCR beta CDR3 regions consisted of RNA transcripts. The primer set for the first-round RT-PCR of the TCR CDR3 was HTBI. Each CDR3 protein is one row after TCRdb ran MiXCR on the multiplex PCR reads. The sample carries about 610,000 distinct CDR3 sequences, roughly 15% recorded once. What was sequenced was blood. The source is a woman aged 40 to 55 with Graves' ophthalmopathy.

This clonotype was seen many times. The rearrangement uses TRBV7-3 and TRBJ2-2, with 7 bases fitting TRBD2. Unmatched junction bases numbered 6, after V lost 1 base and J lost 1 base. The germline gives CDR1 SGHTA, CDR2 FQGTGA. The CDR3 spans 17 residues. CDR3 region: CASSLKSSGVNTGELFF. The CDR3 region has the DNA TGTGCCAGCAGCTTAAAATCTAGCGGAGTGAACACCGGGGAGCTGTTTTTT.

This clonotype was counted at least ten times. The chain is built from TRBV12-3 or TRBV12-4 and TRBJ2-2; 7 nucleotides align to TRBD2. J lost 0 bases, V lost 7 bases, and 8 bases had no gene match. CDR3 length: 16 residues. The CDR3 DNA reads TGTGCCAGCACGATGACGGGACTATCGAACACCGGGGAGCTGTTTTTT. Translating it yields CASTMTGLSNTGELFF.

This rearrangement joins TRBV30 to TRBJ2-7, with 10 bases that match TRBD2. J lost 2 bases, V lost 2 bases, and 3 bases had no gene match. The V gene's germline CDR1 is GTSNPN and CDR2 SVGIG (reference sequence). The CDR3 is 14 residues long. CDR3 protein: CAWSRTSGPYEQYF. For the CDR3, the DNA is TGTGCCTGGAGTAGGACTAGCGGACCCTACGAGCAGTACTTC.

The sample holds many counts of this clonotype. The V gene is TRBV9, the J gene TRBJ1-3; possibly TRBD1 for D (5 bases). Germline lookup yields CDR1 SGDLS and CDR2 YYNGEE. The V end was cut by 3 bases, the J end by 0 bases, with 10 bases between. The CDR3 runs 15 residues. The CDR3 reads CASSAGASSGNTIYF. The CDR3, as DNA: TGTGCCAGCAGCGCCGGGGCGTCCTCTGGAAACACCATATATTTT.

This clonotype has a handful of counts. The V call is TRBV6-5, the J call TRBJ2-7, with D unclear. The CDR3 is made up of 14 amino acids. The ends were cut back, 4 bases at V and 4 bases at J, with 14 bases in the middle. CDR1 and CDR2 from the germline V gene are MNHEY and SVGAGI. The CDR3 region is CASSSLTARYEQYF. For the CDR3, the DNA is TGTGCCAGCAGTTCCCTGACCGCCCGATACGAGCAGTACTTC.

This clonotype was detected ten times or more. The chain links TRBV20-1 to TRBJ2-5; 15 nucleotides agree with TRBD2. The CDR3 length is 16 residues. In germline, CDR1 is DFQATT, CDR2 SNEGSKA (reference sequence). With 1 base clipped from V and 1 base from J, the junction kept 1 base outside the gene matches. The CDR3 sequence: CSARGTSGRAQETQYF. CDR3 in DNA: TGCAGTGCTAGAGGGACTAGCGGGAGGGCCCAAGAGACCCAGTACTTC.

The rearrangement links TRBV2 to TRBJ2-5, with D uncertain. V lost 5 bases and J lost 5, with 24 bases in between. The CDR3 length is 17 residues. CDR1 is SNHLY, CDR2 FYNNEI, per germline. The CDR3 sequence: CASSHPGSRTRRETQYF. The CDR3, as DNA: TGTGCCAGCAGTCATCCCGGTTCAAGGACCCGGCGGGAGACCCAGTACTTC.

The chain links TRBV28 to TRBJ2-7, with a weak D call TRBD1 (5 bases). This CDR3 region has 13 residues. The V end was cut by 6 bases, the J end by 3 bases, with 12 bases between. CDR1 is MDHEN and CDR2 is SYDVKM in the germline V gene. The CDR3 here is CASSRLGRYEQYF. The CDR3 DNA reads TGTGCCAGCAGCCGTTTGGGGCGCTACGAGCAGTACTTC.

This clonotype was counted at least ten times. The chain employs TRBV30 and TRBJ1-1, with TRBD1 as a possible D gene (5 bases). The V end was cut by 4 bases, the J end by 8 bases, with 11 bases between. The CDR3 is 11 amino acids. Looked up from germline, CDR1 is GTSNPN and CDR2 is SVGIG (reference sequence). DNA of the CDR3: TGTGCCTGGACAAGACAGCAGGAAGCTTTCTTT. Protein sequence: CAWTRQQEAFF.

This clonotype was seen ten or more times. The chain carries TRBV19 and TRBJ1-2; weak D call: TRBD1 (6 bases). CDR1 and CDR2 (germline): LNHDA, SQIVND (reference sequence). This CDR3 is 13 amino acids long. V lost 6 bases, J lost 4 bases, and 12 bases lay in between. The CDR3 DNA follows: TGTGCCAGTAGGTGGACAGACTCCTATGGCTACACCTTC. Its translation is CASRWTDSYGYTF.

This chain joins TRBV20-1 and TRBJ2-7, with D possibly matching TRBD1 (5 bases). From germline, CDR1 is DFQATT and CDR2 SNEGSKA (reference sequence). The V end lost 6 bases, the J end lost 0 bases, and 9 bases lay between the germline ends. The CDR3 sequence is 12 residues long. This CDR3 is CSATDNSYEQYF. DNA of the CDR3: TGCAGTGCGACGGACAACTCCTACGAGCAGTACTTC.

This clonotype was found a few times. This rearrangement joins TRBV29-1 to TRBJ2-7; 9 bases line up with TRBD1. The CDR3 totals 13 residues. Germline loops: CDR1 SQVTM, CDR2 ANQGSEA. V gave up 6 bases and J gave up 4 bases; unmatched junction bases: 7. CDR3 region: CSVAGTGRYEQYF. The CDR3 region has the DNA TGCAGCGTAGCCGGGACAGGGCGTTACGAGCAGTACTTC.

The chain recombines TRBV28 with TRBJ2-5; D tentatively fits TRBD1 or TRBD2 (5 bases each). CDR1 and CDR2 (germline): MDHEN, SYDVKM. V was clipped by 6 bases and J by 5 bases, with 19 bases between them. The CDR3 is made up of 15 amino acids. This chain's CDR3 is CASSPGLWGWETQYF. CDR3 in DNA: TGTGCCAGCAGCCCGGGGCTGTGGGGGTGGGAGACCCAGTACTTC.

The CDR3 sequence: CASSLGVHHMNTEAFF. The CDR3 region has the DNA TGTGCCAGCAGCTTGGGGGTCCATCATATGAACACTGAAGCTTTCTTT. The rearrangement uses TRBV11-1 and TRBJ1-1, with D perhaps matching TRBD1 (5 bases). The germline gives CDR1 SGHAT, CDR2 FQDESV (reference sequence). This CDR3 spans 16 amino acids. The V gene lost 3 bases and the J gene lost 0 bases, with 14 bases spanning the gap.

In the case of this clonotype: A junction boundary mismatches the germline segment, possibly from a read error. The chain is built from TRBV2 and TRBJ1-1; D is uncertain. Germline V gene sequence: CDR1 SNHLY, CDR2 FYNNEI. The CDR3 has 14 residues. The CDR3 sequence: CASSEALLFDSEAF. The CDR3 bases are TGTGCCAGCAGTGAAGCGCTCCTATTTGATTCTGAAGCTTTT.

This clonotype appeared many times. V is TRBV30 and J is TRBJ1-1, with D possibly matching TRBD1 (5 bases). Trimming left V 5 bases short and J 1 base short, with 8 bases between. Germline loops: CDR1 GTSNPN, CDR2 SVGIG (reference sequence). This CDR3 region has 12 residues. The CDR3 reads CAWGGTNTEAFF. In DNA, the CDR3 is TGTGCCTGGGGGGGGACGAACACTGAAGCTTTCTTT.

This clonotype came up many times. The rearrangement joins TRBV6-1 to TRBJ1-1; weak D call: TRBD1 (6 bases). The CDR3 has 15 amino acids. The germline V gene encodes CDR1 MNHNS and CDR2 SASEGT. V lost 7 bases to trimming and J lost 3 bases, with 18 bases between them. The CDR3 sequence is CASIPVGGAYTEAFF. The CDR3 nucleotides are TGTGCCAGCATCCCCGTAGGGGGGGCGTACACTGAAGCTTTCTTT.

This clonotype was seen ten or more times. The CDR3 DNA is TGTGCCAGCAACCGACAGGGGTTCGGGGAGACCCAGTACTTC. Residues: CASNRQGFGETQYF. The chain links TRBV25-1 to TRBJ2-5; TRBD1 matches at 8 bases. The J segment lost 5 bases and the V segment lost 7 bases, leaving 9 bases of the junction unmatched. This CDR3 contains 14 residues. Per the germline V gene, CDR1 is MGHDK and CDR2 is SYGVNS.

The CDR3 nucleotides read TGTGCCAGCAGCTTAGGGGACGGAGGGCTTTACGAGCAGTACTTC. Amino acids: CASSLGDGGLYEQYF. This chain connects TRBV7-2 to TRBJ2-7; maybe TRBD2 (6 bases). Deletions cut 1 base from V and 4 bases from J, with 14 bases between. This CDR3 comprises 15 residues. Germline lookup yields CDR1 SGHTA and CDR2 FQGNSA.

The rearrangement uses TRBV20-1 and TRBJ1-5; D is unclear. Trimming removed 0 bases at V and 6 bases at J, with 12 bases between. Germline-derived CDR1 and CDR2 are DFQATT and SNEGSKA (reference sequence). This CDR3 has 14 residues. The CDR3 DNA is TGCAGTGCTAGAGAGGGCAGTCGGGGTCAGCCCCAGCATTTT. This codes for CSAREGSRGQPQHF.

This clonotype has a count of ten or more. The CDR3 sequence: CASSFASGDQETQYF. The CDR3 coding sequence is TGCGCCAGCAGCTTCGCTAGCGGAGATCAAGAGACCCAGTACTTC. The gene calls are TRBV5-1 and TRBJ2-5; TRBD2 matches at 7 bases. Germline V gene sequence: CDR1 SGHRS, CDR2 YFSETQ. Trimming cost V 2 bases and J 2 bases; bases outside gene matches: 6. The CDR3 runs 15 residues.

This clonotype was detected many times. This sequence joins TRBV7-9 and TRBJ1-3; D not certain. This CDR3 has 14 residues. Germline values: CDR1 SEHNR, CDR2 FQNEAQ (reference sequence). V was pared by 2 bases and J by 0 bases, with 5 bases between. This CDR3 is CASSLRNSGNTIYF. In nucleotides, the CDR3 is TGTGCCAGCAGCTTACGGAACTCTGGAAACACCATATATTTT.

There are many counts of this clonotype. The chain joins TRBV20-1 to TRBJ1-1; D uncertain. The germline V and J ends were trimmed by 3 bases and 8 bases, with 19 bases remaining between them. This CDR3 has 14 amino acids. Germline V gene data show CDR1 as DFQATT and CDR2 as SNEGSKA (reference sequence). The CDR3 DNA follows: TGCAGTGCTAGTATTCTCAAGTCAACTTTCGAAGCTTTCTTT. Translated: CSASILKSTFEAFF.

The V and J genes are TRBV6-5 and TRBJ2-5; tentative D call: TRBD2 (5 bases). The CDR3 covers 13 residues. V dropped 5 bases and J dropped 5 bases, with 12 bases sitting between them. CDR1 is MNHEY, CDR2 SVGAGI, per germline. Here the CDR3 DNA reads TGTGCCAGCAGTCCAGGCGAGGGCGAGACCCAGTACTTC. It encodes CASSPGEGETQYF.

This clonotype was counted many times. V gene TRBV7-2 combines with J gene TRBJ1-2; tentative D call: TRBD1 (6 bases). The CDR3 loop spans 13 amino acids. V lost 1 base to trimming and J lost 5 bases, with 8 bases between them. CDR1 and CDR2 (germline): SGHTA, FQGNSA. The CDR3 loop is CASSLGRGYGYTF. The CDR3 DNA sequence: TGTGCCAGCAGCTTAGGCAGGGGATATGGCTACACCTTC.